These 19 T cell receptor beta chains originate from one sample sequenced in a study of graft-versus-host responses after intestinal transplantation. These receptors' targets are unknown. Data came from immunoSEQ multiplex PCR; TCRdb stores just in-frame clones and leaves some out. The table shows about 78,000 clones, with about nine tenths occurring only once. Sequenced material: unstimulated CD8+ T cells sorted from spleen or lymph node cells, taken before transplant. All receptors derive from a human donor who was the organ donor for an intestinal transplant.

This rearrangement joins TRBV5-1 to TRBJ2-1; 10 bases map to TRBD2. V lost 2 bases and J lost 5; bases outside the gene matches: 1. The CDR3 is 14 amino acids. Per the germline V gene, CDR1 is SGHRS and CDR2 is YFSETQ. The CDR3 DNA follows: TGCGCCAGCAGCTTAGCGGGGGGGGACAATGAGCAGTTCTTC. It specifies CASSLAGGDNEQFF. Variable domain in full (rest from reference TRBV5-1 and TRBJ2-1): KAGVTQTPRYLIKTRGQQVTLSCSPISGHRSVSWYQQTPGQGLQFLFEYFSETQRNKGNFPGRFSGRQFSNSRSEMNVSTLELGDSALYLCASSLAGGDNEQFFGPGTRLTVL.

This chain joins TRBV2 and TRBJ1-2; D gene ambiguous. V lost 8 bases to trimming and J lost 5 bases, with 18 bases between them. Germline CDR1 reads SNHLY; CDR2 reads FYNNEI. The CDR3 totals 14 residues. Here the CDR3 DNA reads TGTGCCAGCCGGTGGAGAGGGCAGTTTTATGGCTACACCTTC. Its translation: CASRWRGQFYGYTF.

The chain employs TRBV9 and TRBJ2-1, with D perhaps matching TRBD2 (6 bases). V was cut by 2 bases and J by 8 bases, with 11 bases left in between. Germline V CDR1 and CDR2: SGDLS, YYNGEE. This CDR3 spans 13 amino acids. The CDR3 spells CASSVGGTHEQFF. DNA for the CDR3: TGTGCCAGCAGCGTGGGGGGTACGCATGAGCAGTTCTTC.

V gene TRBV6-5 combines with J gene TRBJ1-1; weak D call: TRBD1 (5 bases). This CDR3 comprises 14 residues. Germline lookup yields CDR1 MNHEY and CDR2 SVGAGI. Trimming took 5 bases from V and 3 from J, leaving 13 bases between them. CDR3 protein: CASSPQGSDTEAFF. The CDR3 nucleotides read TGTGCCAGCAGTCCCCAGGGTTCGGACACTGAAGCTTTCTTT.

The rearrangement joins TRBV7-2 to TRBJ1-5; D perhaps matches TRBD1 (6 bases). Germline values: CDR1 SGHTA, CDR2 FQGNSA. There are 15 residues in the CDR3. Trimming removed 5 bases at V and 0 bases at J, with 11 bases between. The CDR3 is CASSPQGYSNQPQHF. The CDR3 DNA reads as TGTGCCAGCAGCCCCCAGGGGTATAGCAATCAGCCCCAGCATTTT.

A single count supports this clone. The V call is TRBV5-5, the J call TRBJ1-2; 9 bases align to TRBD1. The length of the CDR3 is 16 residues. Unmatched junction bases numbered 16, after V lost 3 bases and J lost 10 bases. Germline V lookup: CDR1 SGHKS, CDR2 YYEKEE (reference sequence). The DNA for the CDR3 is TGTGCCAGCAGCTCGTCTAACAGGGGGCCCTTTTTTGTCTACACCTTC. Translated: CASSSSNRGPFFVYTF. The full variable domain, completed using reference TRBV5-5 and TRBJ1-2, is DAGVTQSPTHLIKTRGQQVTLRCSPISGHKSVSWYQQVLGQGPQFIFQYYEKEERGRGNFPDRFSARQFPNYSSELNVNALLLGDSALYLCASSSSNRGPFFVYTFGSGTRLTVV.

The chain recombines TRBV30 with TRBJ2-1; D remains ambiguous. This CDR3 is built from 14 residues. V lost 3 bases and J 5 bases, leaving 14 bases between the germline ends. Germline V lookup: CDR1 GTSNPN, CDR2 SVGIG (reference sequence). The CDR3 loop is CAWRPPIGHNEQFF. As DNA, the CDR3 is TGTGCCTGGAGACCACCAATCGGGCACAATGAGCAGTTCTTC. The complete variable domain, with remaining parts taken from reference TRBV30 and TRBJ2-1, reads SQTIHQWPATLVQPVGSPLSLECTVEGTSNPNLYWYRQAAGRGLQLLFYSVGIGQISSEVPQNLSASRPQDRQFILSSKKLLLSDSGFYLCAWRPPIGHNEQFFGPGTRLTVL.

The rearrangement uses TRBV10-3 and TRBJ2-7; D remains ambiguous. Germline CDR1 and CDR2: ENHRY and SYGVKD. Trimming stripped 4 bases from V and 4 bases from J, with 17 bases between. CDR3 length equals 15 residues. CDR3 residues: CAISGPSTTNYEQYF. The DNA of the CDR3 is TGTGCCATCAGTGGACCCTCGACAACAAATTACGAGCAGTACTTC.

The chain is built from TRBV7-6 and TRBJ2-7, with D unresolved. The V end was cut by 1 base, the J end by 1 base, with 14 bases between. The CDR3 totals 16 residues. Germline assignment: CDR1 SGHVS and CDR2 FNYEAQ. CDR3 nucleotide sequence: TGTGCCAGCAGCTTAGAGGCTAGTAGCTTTTCCTACGAGCAGTACTTC. This codes for CASSLEASSFSYEQYF.

The chain employs TRBV27 and TRBJ2-1, with TRBD1 identical over 8 bases. The CDR3 has 13 residues. The V gene's germline CDR1 is MNHEY and CDR2 SMNVEV (reference sequence). The V and J ends lost 6 bases and 3 bases, in that order; junction bases with no gene match: 1. This CDR3 is CASRQGVYNEQFF. In DNA form, the CDR3 reads TGTGCCAGCAGACAGGGGGTCTACAATGAGCAGTTCTTC.

This chain joins TRBV6-5 and TRBJ2-3; D gene uncertain. V lost 4 bases to trimming and J lost 4 bases, with 12 bases between them. CDR3 length equals 14 residues. Looked up from germline, CDR1 is MNHEY and CDR2 is SVGAGI. CDR3 nucleotide sequence: TGTGCCAGCAGTTTGATGATGGTCTCAGATACGCAGTATTTT. This codes for CASSLMMVSDTQYF.

V gene TRBV4-2 combines with J gene TRBJ1-6; D is undetermined. Germline-derived CDR1 and CDR2 are LGHNA and YNFKEQ. The CDR3 consists of 14 residues. Trimming shortened V by 8 bases and J by 8 bases, and 16 bases separated the two germline ends. In nucleotides, the CDR3 is TGTGCCAGCCGCCGTGGGCGGTTGGATTCACCCCTCCACTTT. It specifies CASRRGRLDSPLHF.

The chain uses TRBV9 and TRBJ1-1; D gene ambiguous. Germline V gene lookup returns CDR1 SGDLS and CDR2 YYNGEE. The CDR3 is made up of 15 amino acids. With 0 bases removed from V and 2 bases from J, the gap between germline ends came to 11 bases. The CDR3 DNA is TGTGCCAGCAGCGTAGATATCCTGGGCAACACTGAAGCTTTCTTT. Amino acid sequence: CASSVDILGNTEAFF.

The CDR3 sequence is CASSYSMTSSYEKLFF. The CDR3 bases are TGTGCCAGCAGTTACTCGATGACCAGCTCGTATGAAAAACTGTTTTTT. This chain links TRBV6-5 with TRBJ1-4; no firm D call. Trimming took 0 bases from V and 6 from J, leaving 14 bases between them. Germline V gene lookup returns CDR1 MNHEY and CDR2 SVGAGI. The CDR3 sequence is 16 residues long.

The V and J genes are TRBV7-6 and TRBJ2-3; TRBD1 or TRBD2 may be the D gene (6 bases each). Germline assignment: CDR1 SGHVS and CDR2 FNYEAQ. CDR3 length equals 17 residues. Trimming stripped 1 base from V and 6 bases from J, with 20 bases between. This chain's CDR3 is CASSLGPGAHISDTQYF. CDR3 nucleotides: TGTGCCAGCAGCTTAGGCCCGGGGGCGCATATTTCCGATACGCAGTATTTT.

This chain joins TRBV28 and TRBJ1-4, with TRBD1 as a possible D gene (5 bases). Germline V CDR1 and CDR2: MDHEN, SYDVKM. V lost 3 bases and J 5 bases, leaving 16 bases between the germline ends. The length of the CDR3 is 16 residues. The CDR3 DNA follows: TGTGCCAGCAGTTTCGAGGGGATGGCCAAAAATGAAAAACTGTTTTTT. It is translated as CASSFEGMAKNEKLFF.

The J gene is TRBJ2-1, the V gene TRBV19, with TRBD2 matching 7 bases. Per the germline V gene, CDR1 is LNHDA and CDR2 is SQIVND (reference sequence). Unmatched junction bases numbered 4, after V lost 0 bases and J lost 2 bases. The CDR3 extends over 16 amino acids. CDR3 in DNA: TGTGCCAGTAGTATAGAAGGTGCGGGGGCCTACAATGAGCAGTTCTTC. This gives the protein CASSIEGAGAYNEQFF. Combining the CDR3 with reference TRBV19 and TRBJ2-1 gives the whole variable domain DGGITQSPKYLFRKEGQNVTLSCEQNLNHDAMYWYRQDPGQGLRLIYYSQIVNDFQKGDIAEGYSVSREKKESFPLTVTSAQKNPTAFYLCASSIEGAGAYNEQFFGPGTRLTVL.

The rearrangement joins TRBV2 to TRBJ1-3; D might be TRBD1 (6 bases). The germline gives CDR1 SNHLY, CDR2 FYNNEI. The CDR3 has 16 residues. V was shortened by 2 bases and J by 4 bases, with 15 bases between the two germline ends. The CDR3 DNA reads TGTGCCAGCAGTGAATCAGGCACAGGGTTAGGAAACACCATATATTTT. Translation gives CASSESGTGLGNTIYF. The complete variable domain, with remaining parts taken from reference TRBV2 and TRBJ1-3, reads EPEVTQTPSHQVTQMGQEVILRCVPISNHLYFYWYRQILGQKVEFLVSFYNNEISEKSEIFDDQFSVERPDGSNFTLKIRSTKLEDSAMYFCASSESGTGLGNTIYFGEGSWLTVV.

On this clone itself: At the DNA level, this CDR3 is encoded by other sequences in the same sample as well. The gene calls are TRBV5-1 and TRBJ2-2; unclear D gene. Trimming took off 2 bases at V and 8 bases at J, with 7 bases between the two ends. Germline V gives CDR1 SGHRS, CDR2 YFSETQ. The CDR3 consists of 12 residues. The CDR3 sequence: CASSLSAGELFF. Written as DNA, the CDR3 is TGCGCCAGCAGCTTATCCGCGGGGGAGCTGTTTTTT.